The subject of this entry is one T cell receptor beta chain. The data were produced by immunoSEQ multiplex PCR, yet TCRdb's version contains in-frame clones alone and is incomplete. The table has about 32,000 clones, approximately 89% seen once; the top ten hold 44%. This entry comes from a study of blood T cell repertoires in COVID-19. From germline, CDR1 is LNHDA and CDR2 SQIVND (reference sequence). The CDR3 loop spans 15 amino acids. With V trimmed by 10 bases and J by 0 bases, 8 bases remained unmatched. What was sequenced was peripheral blood. The J gene is TRBJ1-5, the V gene TRBV19, with 8 bases that match TRBD1. The TCR sequence derives from a man in his fifties or sixties with active or convalescent COVID-19. The CDR3 bases are TGTGCCACCGGACAGGGCCCCTATAGCAATCAGCCCCAGCATTTT. It codes for CATGQGPYSNQPQHF.